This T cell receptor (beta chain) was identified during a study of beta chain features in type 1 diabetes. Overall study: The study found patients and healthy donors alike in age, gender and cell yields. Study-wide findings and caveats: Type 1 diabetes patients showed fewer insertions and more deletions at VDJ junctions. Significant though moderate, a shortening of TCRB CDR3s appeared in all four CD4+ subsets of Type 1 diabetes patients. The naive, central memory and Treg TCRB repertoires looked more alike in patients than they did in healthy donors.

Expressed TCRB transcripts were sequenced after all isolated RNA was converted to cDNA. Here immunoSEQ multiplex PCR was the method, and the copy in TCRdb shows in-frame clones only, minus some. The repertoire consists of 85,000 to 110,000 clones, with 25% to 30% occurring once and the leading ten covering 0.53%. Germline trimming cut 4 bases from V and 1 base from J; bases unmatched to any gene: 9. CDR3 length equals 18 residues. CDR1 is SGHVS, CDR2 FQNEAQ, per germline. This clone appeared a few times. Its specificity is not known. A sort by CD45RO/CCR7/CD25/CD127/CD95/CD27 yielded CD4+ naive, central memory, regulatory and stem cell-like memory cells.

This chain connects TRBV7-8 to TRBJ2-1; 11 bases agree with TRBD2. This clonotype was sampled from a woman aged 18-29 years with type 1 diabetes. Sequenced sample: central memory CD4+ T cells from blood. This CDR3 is CASSSLWSSGRSYNEQFF. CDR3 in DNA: TGTGCCAGCAGCTCACTATGGTCTAGCGGGAGGTCCTACAATGAGCAGTTCTTC.